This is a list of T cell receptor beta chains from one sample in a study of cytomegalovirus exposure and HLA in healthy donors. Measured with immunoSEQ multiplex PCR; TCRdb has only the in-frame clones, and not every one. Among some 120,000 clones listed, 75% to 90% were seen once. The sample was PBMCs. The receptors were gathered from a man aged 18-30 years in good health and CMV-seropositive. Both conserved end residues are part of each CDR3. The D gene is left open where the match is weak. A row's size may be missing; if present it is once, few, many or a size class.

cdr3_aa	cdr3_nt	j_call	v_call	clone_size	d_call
CASSAGGAGANVLTF	TGTGCCAGCAGCGCAGGGGGCGCTGGGGCCAACGTCCTGACTTTC	TRBJ2-6	TRBV9	-	TRBD1
CASSRTGDGSYEQYF	TGTGCCAGCAGTCGGACAGGGGATGGGTCCTACGAGCAGTACTTC	TRBJ2-7	TRBV28	-	TRBD1
CAWSRVSTDTQYF	TGTGCCTGGAGTCGGGTAAGCACAGATACGCAGTATTTT	TRBJ2-3	TRBV30	-	-
CASSLGLEETQYF	TGCGCCAGCAGCCTAGGACTGGAAGAGACCCAGTACTTC	TRBJ2-5	TRBV5-1	-	-
CASKVREKETQYF	TGTGCCAGCAAGGTCCGGGAGAAGGAGACCCAGTACTTC	TRBJ2-5	TRBV2	-	-
CAISESSVGQGVYEQYF	TGTGCCATCAGTGAGTCGAGTGTGGGACAAGGGGTCTACGAGCAGTACTTC	TRBJ2-7	TRBV10-3	-	-
CASSVSGGTDTQYF	TGTGCCAGCAGCGTATCAGGGGGAACAGATACGCAGTATTTT	TRBJ2-3	TRBV9	-	TRBD1
CAARGGRSTEAFF	TGTGCCGCCCGGGGGGGCCGTTCCACTGAAGCTTTCTTT	TRBJ1-1	TRBV2	-	-
CASSKDTYEQYF	TGCGCCAGCAGCAAGGACACCTACGAGCAGTACTTC	TRBJ2-7	TRBV5-1	-	-
CASSTGTNSDTQYF	TGTGCCAGCAGTACCGGGACTAATTCAGATACGCAGTATTTT	TRBJ2-3	TRBV27	-	TRBD2
CASSVGTGNNQPQHF	TGTGCCAGCAGCGTTGGGACAGGAAACAATCAGCCCCAGCATTTT	TRBJ1-5	TRBV9	-	TRBD1
CSVEAPEGTLEQFF	TGCAGCGTTGAAGCGCCGGAGGGGACTCTTGAGCAGTTCTTC	TRBJ2-1	TRBV29-1	once	-
CASSLDYIEETQYF	TGTGCCAGCAGCCTGGACTACATCGAGGAGACCCAGTACTTC	TRBJ2-5	TRBV5-6	-	-
CASRQLRQGPGYEQFF	TGTGCCAGCAGGCAACTCAGACAGGGCCCAGGGTATGAGCAGTTCTTC	TRBJ2-1	TRBV4-2	-	TRBD1
CASSLGAGTDTQYF	TGTGCCAGCAGTTTGGGGGCTGGCACAGATACGCAGTATTTT	TRBJ2-3	TRBV7-7	once	-
CASRGQTRTSEAFF	TGTGCCAGCAGGGGACAGACCCGAACAAGTGAAGCTTTCTTT	TRBJ1-1	TRBV2	few	TRBD1
CASSRLLSGVGNTIYF	TGTGCCAGCAGTCGGTTACTATCAGGGGTGGGAAACACCATATATTTT	TRBJ1-3	TRBV2	few	-
CASSLLGTSNYGYTF	TGCGCCAGCAGCTTGTTGGGGACTTCTAACTATGGCTACACCTTC	TRBJ1-2	TRBV5-1	-	-
CASSRRSGGPQETQYF	TGTGCCAGCAGCAGAAGAAGTGGCGGCCCCCAAGAGACCCAGTACTTC	TRBJ2-5	TRBV7-2	-	-